A single sample gave rise to the 4 T cell receptor beta chains below, sequenced in a study of cytomegalovirus exposure and HLA in healthy donors. Primers included in the PCR were 60 Vbeta and 13 Jbeta primers. Sequencing used immunoSEQ multiplex PCR; TCRdb keeps in-frame clones, though not all of them. The sample includes tens of thousands of clones, 6.5% to 8% of them seen just once. Sample: PBMCs. These receptors originate from a man aged 50 to 60 in good health and CMV-seronegative.

This clone has only a few counts. The same CDR3 is also encoded by other DNA sequences in this sample. The CDR3 DNA reads as TGCGCCAGCAGCTTCAGCGGGGGGGCCTCCTACGAGCAGTACTTC. Protein: CASSFSGGASYEQYF. This chain uses TRBV5-1 with TRBJ2-7, with 10 bases fitting TRBD2. This CDR3 comprises 15 residues. The V segment lost 2 bases and the J segment 0 bases; nucleotides outside the gene matches: 2. Germline CDR1 SGHRS, CDR2 YFSETQ.

The chain carries TRBV5-4 and TRBJ2-5; 8 positions match TRBD2. This CDR3 comprises 17 residues. CDR1 is SGHNT, CDR2 YYREEE, per germline (reference sequence). V gave up 3 bases and J gave up 1 base; unmatched junction bases: 11. The CDR3 region is CASSSTGEAGVQETQYF. The CDR3 nucleotides are TGTGCCAGCAGCTCAACCGGAGAAGCGGGAGTCCAAGAGACCCAGTACTTC.

The sample holds a few counts of this clone. The J gene is TRBJ2-7, the V gene TRBV4-1; 7 positions agree with TRBD2. After removal of 0 bases from V and 3 bases from J, the junction contained 11 bases not matched to a gene. This CDR3 has 17 amino acids. Germline V gene lookup returns CDR1 MGHRA and CDR2 YSYEKL. The CDR3 loop reads CASSQDRGGDPYYEQYF. CDR3 in DNA: TGCGCCAGCAGCCAAGATCGCGGGGGAGACCCGTACTACGAGCAGTACTTC.

This clone has more than one count but fewer than ten. This chain links TRBV28 with TRBJ1-2, with D possibly TRBD1 on 6 matching bases. Trimming left V 2 bases short and J 7 bases short, with 11 bases between. CDR1 is MDHEN, CDR2 SYDVKM, per germline. The CDR3 runs 13 residues. In DNA, the CDR3 is TGTGCCAGCAGTTTAACGGCAGGGGTTGGCTACACCTTC. Its translation: CASSLTAGVGYTF.